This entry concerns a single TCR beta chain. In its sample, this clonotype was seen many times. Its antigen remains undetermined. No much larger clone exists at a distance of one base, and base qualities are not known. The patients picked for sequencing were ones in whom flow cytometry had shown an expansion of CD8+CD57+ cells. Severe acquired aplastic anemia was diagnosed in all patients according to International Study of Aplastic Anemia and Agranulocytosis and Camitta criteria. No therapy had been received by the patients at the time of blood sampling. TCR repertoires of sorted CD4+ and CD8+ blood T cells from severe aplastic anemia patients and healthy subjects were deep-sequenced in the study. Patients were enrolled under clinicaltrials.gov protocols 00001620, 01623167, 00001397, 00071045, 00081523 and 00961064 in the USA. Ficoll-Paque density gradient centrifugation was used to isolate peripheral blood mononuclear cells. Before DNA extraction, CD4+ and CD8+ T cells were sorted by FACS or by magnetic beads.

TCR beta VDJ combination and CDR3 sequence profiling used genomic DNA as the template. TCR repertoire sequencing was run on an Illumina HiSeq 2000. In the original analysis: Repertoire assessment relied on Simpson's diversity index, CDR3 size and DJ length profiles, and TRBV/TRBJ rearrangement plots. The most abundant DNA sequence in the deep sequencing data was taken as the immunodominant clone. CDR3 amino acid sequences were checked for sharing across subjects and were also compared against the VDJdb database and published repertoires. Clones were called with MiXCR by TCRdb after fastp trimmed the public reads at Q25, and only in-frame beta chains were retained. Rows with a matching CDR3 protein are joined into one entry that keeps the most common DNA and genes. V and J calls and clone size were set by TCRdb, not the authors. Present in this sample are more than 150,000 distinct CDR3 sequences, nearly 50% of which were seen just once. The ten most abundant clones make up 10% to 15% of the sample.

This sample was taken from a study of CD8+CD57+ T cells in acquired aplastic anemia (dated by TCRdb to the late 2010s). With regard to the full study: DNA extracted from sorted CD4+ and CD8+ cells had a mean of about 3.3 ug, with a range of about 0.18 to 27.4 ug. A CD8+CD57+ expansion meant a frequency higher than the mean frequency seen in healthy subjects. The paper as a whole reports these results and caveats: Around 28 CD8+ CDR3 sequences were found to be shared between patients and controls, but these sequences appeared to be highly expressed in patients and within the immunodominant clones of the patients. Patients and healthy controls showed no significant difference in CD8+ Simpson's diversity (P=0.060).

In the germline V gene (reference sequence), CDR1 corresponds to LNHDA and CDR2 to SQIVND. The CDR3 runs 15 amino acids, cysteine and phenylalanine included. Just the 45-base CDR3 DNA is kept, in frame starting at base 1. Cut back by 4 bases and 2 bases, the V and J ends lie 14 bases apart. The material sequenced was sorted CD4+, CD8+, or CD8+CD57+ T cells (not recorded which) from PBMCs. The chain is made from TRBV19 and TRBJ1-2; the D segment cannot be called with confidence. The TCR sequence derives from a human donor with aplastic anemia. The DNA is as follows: TGTGCCAGTAGTAGAGGCCCAACCGCCAACTATGGCTACACCTTC. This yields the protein CASSRGPTANYGYTF. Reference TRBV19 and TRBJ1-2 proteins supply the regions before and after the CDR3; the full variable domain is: DGGITQSPKYLFRKEGQNVTLSCEQNLNHDAMYWYRQDPGQGLRLIYYSQIVNDFQKGDIAEGYSVSREKKESFPLTVTSAQKNPTAFYLCASSRGPTANYGYTFGSGTRLTVV.